Listed below are T cell receptor beta chains from one sample, sequenced in a study of blood T cell repertoires in COVID-19. TCRdb's table, derived via immunoSEQ multiplex PCR, lists solely in-frame clones and lacks some. The table includes some 210,000 clones, 70% to 90% detected once. The specimen sequenced was peripheral blood. These receptors originate from an older woman with active or convalescent COVID-19. Both conserved end residues are part of each CDR3. D genes are given only for firm matches. Size is stated for part of the rows, as once, few or many counts, or as a class when the clone is expanded.

TRBJ2-1 TRBD2 TRBV3-1/TRBV3-2 . TGTGCCAGCAGCCAAGATGTTGCTAGCGGGTACAATGAGCAGTTCTTC CASSQDVASGYNEQFF
TRBJ2-7 TRBD2 TRBV5-1 . TGCGCCAGCAGCAGCCAGACTAGCGGAATCTTCTACGAGCAGTACTTC CASSSQTSGIFYEQYF
TRBJ1-2 . TRBV19 . TGTGCCAGTAGTATAGATCCTTCACAGATTTACTATGGCTACACCTTC CASSIDPSQIYYGYTF
TRBJ1-1 TRBD1 TRBV5-1 . TGCGCCAGCAGCTTGGGAGTAGGGGGCGGCGTTGCTGAAGCTTTCTTT CASSLGVGGGVAEAFF
TRBJ2-7 . TRBV29-1 . TGCAGCGCGATGACAGATCCTAACGGCTACGAGCAGTACTTC CSAMTDPNGYEQYF
TRBJ2-3 . TRBV5-1 . TGCGCCAGCAGCTTGAACCAGGGGACAGATACGCAGTATTTT CASSLNQGTDTQYF
TRBJ1-3 . TRBV5-5 . TGTGCCAGCAGCTCAATAGGGGGGGCCATTGGAAACACCATATATTTT CASSSIGGAIGNTIYF
TRBJ2-7 TRBD1 TRBV14 many TGTGCCAGCAGCAAGGGACAGGGAAGGAACTACGAGCAGTACTTC CASSKGQGRNYEQYF
TRBJ1-5 TRBD1 TRBV28 few TGTGCCAGCAGTTTAACGACAGGGAGGAGAGATCAGCCCCAGCATTTT CASSLTTGRRDQPQHF
TRBJ1-6 . TRBV7-3 . TGTGCCAGCAGCACACGAAGGAGCTCCTATAATTCACCCCTCCACTTT CASSTRRSSYNSPLHF
TRBJ1-3 . TRBV28 . TGTGCCAGCAGTTTTCAGTCCTCTGGAAACACCATATATTTT CASSFQSSGNTIYF
TRBJ1-2 . TRBV9 . TGTGCCAGCAGCGAAGGACAGAAGACCTATGGCTACACCTTC CASSEGQKTYGYTF
TRBJ1-2 TRBD1 TRBV18 . TGTGCCAGCTCACCCTCAGACAGGGTTAACTATGGCTACACCTTC CASSPSDRVNYGYTF
TRBJ1-1 TRBD1 TRBV7-8 . TGTGCCAGCAGCTCCCGGACAGGGTCGGACACTGAAGCTTTCTTT CASSSRTGSDTEAFF
TRBJ2-7 TRBD2 TRBV4-1 few TGCGCCAGCAGCCAAGACGGACTAGCGGTTACCTACGAGCAGTACTTC CASSQDGLAVTYEQYF
TRBJ2-3 . TRBV14 . TGTGCCAGCAGCCAAGTGACAGCCGGTGGCACAGATACGCAGTATTTT CASSQVTAGGTDTQYF
TRBJ1-2 TRBD1 TRBV29-1 . TGCAGCGTCGCCGACAGGGGGCTGGATGGCTACACCTTC CSVADRGLDGYTF
TRBJ1-2 . TRBV28 . TGTGCCAGCAGTTTAGGGCAGGGGAGGGTGGTCGGCTACACCTTC CASSLGQGRVVGYTF
TRBJ1-1 . TRBV29-1 . TGCAGCGGACAACAGAACCTGAACACTGAAGCTTTCTTT CSGQQNLNTEAFF
TRBJ1-1 . TRBV4-2 . TGTGCCAGCAGCCCTGGTAGGGGGAGTGATGAAGCTTTCTTT CASSPGRGSDEAFF
TRBJ1-2 TRBD1 TRBV28 . TGTGCCAGCAGTTCTACAGGGGCGGCCTTTAACTATGGCTACACCTTC CASSSTGAAFNYGYTF
TRBJ2-2 TRBD2 TRBV19 . TGTGCCAGTAGTCTCCCGGGACTAGCGGGAGACACCGGGGAGCTGTTTTTT CASSLPGLAGDTGELFF